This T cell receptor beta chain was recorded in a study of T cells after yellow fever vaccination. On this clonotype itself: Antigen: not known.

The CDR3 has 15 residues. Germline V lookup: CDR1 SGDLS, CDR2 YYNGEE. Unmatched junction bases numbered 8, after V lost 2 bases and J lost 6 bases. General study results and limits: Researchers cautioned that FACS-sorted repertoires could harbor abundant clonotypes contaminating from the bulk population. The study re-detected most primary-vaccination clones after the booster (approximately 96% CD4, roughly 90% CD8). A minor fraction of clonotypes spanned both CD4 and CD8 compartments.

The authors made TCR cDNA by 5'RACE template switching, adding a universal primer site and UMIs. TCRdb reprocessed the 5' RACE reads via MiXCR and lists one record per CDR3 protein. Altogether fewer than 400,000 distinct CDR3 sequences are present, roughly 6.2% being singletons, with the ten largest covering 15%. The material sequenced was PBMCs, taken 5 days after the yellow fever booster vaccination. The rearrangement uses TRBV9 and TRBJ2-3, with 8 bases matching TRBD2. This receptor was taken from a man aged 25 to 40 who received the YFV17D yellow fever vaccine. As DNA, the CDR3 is TGTGCCAGCAGCGTCTATAGCGGGGACACGGATACGCAGTATTTT. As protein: CASSVYSGDTDTQYF.